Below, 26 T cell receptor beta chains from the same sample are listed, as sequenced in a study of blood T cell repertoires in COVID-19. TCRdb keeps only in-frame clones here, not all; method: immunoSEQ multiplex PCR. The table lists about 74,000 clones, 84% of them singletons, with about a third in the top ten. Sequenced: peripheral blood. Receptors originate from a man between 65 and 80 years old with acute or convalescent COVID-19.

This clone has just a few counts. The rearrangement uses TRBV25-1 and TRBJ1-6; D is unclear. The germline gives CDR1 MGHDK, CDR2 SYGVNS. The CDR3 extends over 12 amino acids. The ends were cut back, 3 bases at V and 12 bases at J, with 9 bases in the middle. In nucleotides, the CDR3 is TGTGCCAGCAGTGAGGGAGTGGGACCCCTCCACTTT. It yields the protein CASSEGVGPLHF.

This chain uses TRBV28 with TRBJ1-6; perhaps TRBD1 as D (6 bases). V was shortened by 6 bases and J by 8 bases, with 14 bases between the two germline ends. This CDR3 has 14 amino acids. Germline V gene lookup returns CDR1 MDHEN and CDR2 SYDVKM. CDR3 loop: CASSPGGTYSPLHF. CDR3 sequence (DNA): TGTGCCAGCAGCCCCGGGGGGACATATTCACCCCTCCACTTT.

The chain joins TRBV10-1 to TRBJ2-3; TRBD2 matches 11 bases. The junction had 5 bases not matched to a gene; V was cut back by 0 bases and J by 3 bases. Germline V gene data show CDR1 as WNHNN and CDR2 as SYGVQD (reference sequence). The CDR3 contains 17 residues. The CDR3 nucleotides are TGCGCCAGCAGTGAGTCTAAGACTAGCGGGGATACAGATACGCAGTATTTT. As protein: CASSESKTSGDTDTQYF.

The CDR3 DNA reads TGTGCCAGCTCACCACTCCAGGGGGCCGCGGGTGGAAACACCATATATTTT. Translation gives CASSPLQGAAGGNTIYF. The genes are TRBV18 and TRBJ1-3; 8 nucleotides match TRBD1. Germline trimming cut 1 base from V and 3 bases from J; bases unmatched to any gene: 8. This CDR3 has 17 amino acids. CDR1 and CDR2 (germline): KGHSH, LQKENI.

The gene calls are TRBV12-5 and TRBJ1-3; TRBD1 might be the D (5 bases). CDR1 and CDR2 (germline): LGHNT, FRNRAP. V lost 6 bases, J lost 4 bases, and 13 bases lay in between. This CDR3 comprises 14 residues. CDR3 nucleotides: TGTGCTAGTGGATCCGGGACTACAGGAAACACCATATATTTT. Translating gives CASGSGTTGNTIYF.

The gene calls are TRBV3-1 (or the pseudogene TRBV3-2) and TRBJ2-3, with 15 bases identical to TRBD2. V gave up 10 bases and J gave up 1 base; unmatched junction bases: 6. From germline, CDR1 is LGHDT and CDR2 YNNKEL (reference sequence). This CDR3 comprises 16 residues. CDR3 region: CATTGLAGGRTDTQYF. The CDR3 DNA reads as TGTGCCACTACGGGACTAGCGGGAGGACGCACAGATACGCAGTATTTT.

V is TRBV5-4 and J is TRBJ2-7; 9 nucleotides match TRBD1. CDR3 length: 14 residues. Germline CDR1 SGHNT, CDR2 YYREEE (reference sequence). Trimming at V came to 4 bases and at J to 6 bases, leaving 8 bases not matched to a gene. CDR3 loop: CASSDGQGTSEQYF. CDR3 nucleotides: TGTGCCAGCAGCGACGGACAGGGGACTTCCGAGCAGTACTTC.

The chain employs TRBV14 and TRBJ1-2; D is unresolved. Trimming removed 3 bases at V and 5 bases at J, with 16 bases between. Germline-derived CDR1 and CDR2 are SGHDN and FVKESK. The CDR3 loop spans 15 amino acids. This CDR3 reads CASSQSGLIGYGYTF. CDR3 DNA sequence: TGTGCCAGCAGCCAGTCGGGGTTAATCGGGTATGGCTACACCTTC.

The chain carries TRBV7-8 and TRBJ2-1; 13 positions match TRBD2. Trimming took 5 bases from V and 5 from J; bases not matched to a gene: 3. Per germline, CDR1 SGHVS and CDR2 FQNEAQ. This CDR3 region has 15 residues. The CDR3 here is CASSRGTSGNNEQFF. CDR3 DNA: TGTGCCAGCAGCCGCGGGACTAGCGGGAACAATGAGCAGTTCTTC.

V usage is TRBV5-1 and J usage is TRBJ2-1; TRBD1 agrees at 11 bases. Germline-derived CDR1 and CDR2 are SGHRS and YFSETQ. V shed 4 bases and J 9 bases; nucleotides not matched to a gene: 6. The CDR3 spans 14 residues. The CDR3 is CASSAGQGGTEQFF. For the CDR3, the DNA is TGCGCCAGCAGCGCGGGACAGGGGGGAACTGAGCAGTTCTTC.

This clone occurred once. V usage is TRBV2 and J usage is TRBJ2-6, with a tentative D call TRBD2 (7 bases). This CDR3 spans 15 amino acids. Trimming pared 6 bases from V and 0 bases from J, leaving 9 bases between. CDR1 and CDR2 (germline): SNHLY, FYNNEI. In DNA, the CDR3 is TGTGCCAGCAGGAGGGGGGGCTCTGGGGCCAACGTCCTGACTTTC. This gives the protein CASRRGGSGANVLTF. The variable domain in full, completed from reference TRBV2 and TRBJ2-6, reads EPEVTQTPSHQVTQMGQEVILRCVPISNHLYFYWYRQILGQKVEFLVSFYNNEISEKSEIFDDQFSVERPDGSNFTLKIRSTKLEDSAMYFCASRRGGSGANVLTFGAGSRLTVL.

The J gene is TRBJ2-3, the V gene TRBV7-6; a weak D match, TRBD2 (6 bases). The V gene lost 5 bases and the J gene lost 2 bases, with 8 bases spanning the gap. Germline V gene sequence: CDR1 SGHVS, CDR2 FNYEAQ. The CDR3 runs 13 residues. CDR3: CASSRDFTDTQYF. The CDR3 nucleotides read TGTGCCAGCAGCCGGGACTTCACAGATACGCAGTATTTT.

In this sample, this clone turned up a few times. The CDR3 bases are TGTGCCAGCAGTGAAGCGCTCTCCGCGACAGAATTGAACACTGAAGCTTTCTTT. Translated: CASSEALSATELNTEAFF. The rearrangement uses TRBV6-1 and TRBJ1-1; perhaps TRBD1 as D (5 bases). The CDR3 spans 18 residues. V lost 0 bases to trimming and J lost 0 bases, with 17 bases between them. The germline CDR1 and CDR2 sequences are MNHNS and SASEGT.

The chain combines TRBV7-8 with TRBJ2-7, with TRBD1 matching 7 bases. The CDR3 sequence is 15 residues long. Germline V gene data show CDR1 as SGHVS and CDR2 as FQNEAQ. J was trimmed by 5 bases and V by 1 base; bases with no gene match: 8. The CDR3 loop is CASSLGAGTAHEQYF. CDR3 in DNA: TGTGCCAGCAGCTTAGGAGCCGGGACAGCTCACGAGCAGTACTTC.

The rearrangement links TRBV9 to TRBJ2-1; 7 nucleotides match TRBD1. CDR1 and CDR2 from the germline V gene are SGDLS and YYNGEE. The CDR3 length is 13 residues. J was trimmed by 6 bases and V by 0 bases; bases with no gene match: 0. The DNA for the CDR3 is TGTGCCAGCAGCGTAGCAGGGGGCAATGAGCAGTTCTTC. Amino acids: CASSVAGGNEQFF. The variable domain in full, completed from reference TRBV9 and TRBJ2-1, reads DSGVTQTPKHLITATGQRVTLRCSPRSGDLSVYWYQQSLDQGLQFLIQYYNGEERAKGNILERFSAQQFPDLHSELNLSSLELGDSALYFCASSVAGGNEQFFGPGTRLTVL.

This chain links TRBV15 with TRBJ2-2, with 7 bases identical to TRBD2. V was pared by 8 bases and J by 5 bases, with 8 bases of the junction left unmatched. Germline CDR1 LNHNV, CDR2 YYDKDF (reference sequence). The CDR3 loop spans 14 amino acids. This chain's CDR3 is CATRGVWGTGELFF. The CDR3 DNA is TGTGCCACCCGGGGGGTGTGGGGTACCGGGGAGCTGTTTTTT.

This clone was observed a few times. CDR3 sequence (DNA): TGTGCCAGCAGTGAATCAGGGGGTAGCAATCAGCCCCAGCATTTT. Translating it yields CASSESGGSNQPQHF. The V call is TRBV25-1, the J call TRBJ1-5; 7 nucleotides align to TRBD1. J was trimmed by 0 bases and V by 1 base; bases with no gene match: 0. This CDR3 contains 15 residues. Germline CDR1 is MGHDK and CDR2 is SYGVNS.

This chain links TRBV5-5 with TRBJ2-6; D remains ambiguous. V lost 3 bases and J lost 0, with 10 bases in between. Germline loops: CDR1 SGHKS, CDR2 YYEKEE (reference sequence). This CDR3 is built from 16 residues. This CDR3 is CASSSTVFSGANVLTF. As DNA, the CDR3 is TGTGCCAGCAGCTCCACAGTTTTCTCTGGGGCCAACGTCCTGACTTTC.

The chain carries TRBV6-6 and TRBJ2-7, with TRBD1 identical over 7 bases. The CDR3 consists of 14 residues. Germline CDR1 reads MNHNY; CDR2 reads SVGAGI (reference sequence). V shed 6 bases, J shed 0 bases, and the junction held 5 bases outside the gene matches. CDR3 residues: CASRLDRASYEQYF. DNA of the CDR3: TGTGCCAGCAGACTCGACAGGGCCTCCTACGAGCAGTACTTC.

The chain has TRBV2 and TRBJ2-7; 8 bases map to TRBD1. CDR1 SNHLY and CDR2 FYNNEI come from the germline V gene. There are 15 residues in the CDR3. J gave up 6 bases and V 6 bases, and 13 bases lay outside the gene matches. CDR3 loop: CASSPLQGERSEQYF. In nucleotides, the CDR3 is TGTGCCAGCAGCCCTTTACAGGGGGAAAGAAGCGAGCAGTACTTC. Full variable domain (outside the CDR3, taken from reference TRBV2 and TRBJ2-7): EPEVTQTPSHQVTQMGQEVILRCVPISNHLYFYWYRQILGQKVEFLVSFYNNEISEKSEIFDDQFSVERPDGSNFTLKIRSTKLEDSAMYFCASSPLQGERSEQYFGPGTRLTVT.

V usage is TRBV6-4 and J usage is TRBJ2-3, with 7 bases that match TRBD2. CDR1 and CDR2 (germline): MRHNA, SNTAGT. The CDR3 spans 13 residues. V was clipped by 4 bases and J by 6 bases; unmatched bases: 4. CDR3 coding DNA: TGTGCCAGCAGTGGGCAGGGAGGGGATACGCAGTATTTT. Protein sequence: CASSGQGGDTQYF.

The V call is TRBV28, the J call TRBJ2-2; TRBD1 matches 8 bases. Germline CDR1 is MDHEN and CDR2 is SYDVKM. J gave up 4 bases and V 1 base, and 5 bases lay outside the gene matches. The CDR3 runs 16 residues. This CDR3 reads CASSLSGQGITGELFF. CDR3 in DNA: TGTGCCAGCAGTTTATCTGGACAGGGCATCACCGGGGAGCTGTTTTTT.

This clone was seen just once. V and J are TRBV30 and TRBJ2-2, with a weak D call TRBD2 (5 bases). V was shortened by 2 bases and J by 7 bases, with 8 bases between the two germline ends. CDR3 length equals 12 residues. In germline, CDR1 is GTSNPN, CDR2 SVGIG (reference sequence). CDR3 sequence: CAWSISVGELFF. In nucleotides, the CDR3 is TGTGCCTGGAGTATTAGCGTCGGGGAGCTGTTTTTT.

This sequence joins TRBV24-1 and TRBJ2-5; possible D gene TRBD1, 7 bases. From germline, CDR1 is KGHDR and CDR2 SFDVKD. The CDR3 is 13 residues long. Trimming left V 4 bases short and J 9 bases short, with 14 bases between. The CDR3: CATSEVPGGPQYF. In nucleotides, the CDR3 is TGTGCCACCAGTGAGGTCCCAGGGGGGCCCCAGTACTTC.

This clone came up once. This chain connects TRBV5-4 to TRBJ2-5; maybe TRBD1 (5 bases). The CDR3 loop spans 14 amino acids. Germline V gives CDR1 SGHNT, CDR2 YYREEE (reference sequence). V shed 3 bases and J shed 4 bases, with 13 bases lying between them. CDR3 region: CASSYPEGVETQYF. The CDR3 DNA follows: TGTGCCAGCAGCTACCCGGAAGGGGTAGAGACCCAGTACTTC.

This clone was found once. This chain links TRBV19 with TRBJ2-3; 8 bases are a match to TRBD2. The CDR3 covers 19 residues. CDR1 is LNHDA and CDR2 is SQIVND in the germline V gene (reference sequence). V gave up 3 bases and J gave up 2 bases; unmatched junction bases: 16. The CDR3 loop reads CASSIPPSGSGISTDTQYF. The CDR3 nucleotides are TGTGCCAGTAGTATCCCGCCGAGCGGTAGCGGGATTTCCACAGATACGCAGTATTTT.